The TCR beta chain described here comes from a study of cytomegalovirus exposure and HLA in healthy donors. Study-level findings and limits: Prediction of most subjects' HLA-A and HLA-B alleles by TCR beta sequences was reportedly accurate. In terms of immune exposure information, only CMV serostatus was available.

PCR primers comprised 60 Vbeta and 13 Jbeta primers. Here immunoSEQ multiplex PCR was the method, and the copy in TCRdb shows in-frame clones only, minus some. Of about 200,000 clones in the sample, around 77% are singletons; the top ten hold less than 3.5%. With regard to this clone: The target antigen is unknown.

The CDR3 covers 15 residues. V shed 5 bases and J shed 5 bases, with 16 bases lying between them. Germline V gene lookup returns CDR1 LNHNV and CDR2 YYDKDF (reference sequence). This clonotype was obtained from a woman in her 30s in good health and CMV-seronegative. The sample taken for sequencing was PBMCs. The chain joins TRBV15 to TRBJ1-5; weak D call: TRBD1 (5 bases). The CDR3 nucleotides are TGTGCCACCAGCTTTCGGGGGGTTCCGGATCAGCCCCAGCATTTT. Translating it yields CATSFRGVPDQPQHF.